The 17 T cell receptor beta chains in this list originate from one sample, sequenced in a study of shared clonotypes between healthy human individuals (dated by TCRdb to about 2020). Library construction relied on the immunoSEQ multiplex PCR assay. In TCRdb, the immuneACCESS table is reduced to in-frame sequences with V and J assigned. These tables do not hold every clone; where another copy was compared, an unresolved V gene accounts for under half, and the others remain unexplained. The sample data list about 600,000 clones, and roughly 72% of these were observed just once. More than 10% of the sample lies in the top ten. Sequenced sample: PBMCs. Source of these receptors: a woman in her thirties or forties in good health. Some clones in this sample may be carry-over from other donors' samples.

The V and J genes are TRBV30 and TRBJ1-1; a weak D match, TRBD1 (6 bases). This CDR3 is built from 12 residues. CDR1 and CDR2 (germline): GTSNPN, SVGIG (reference sequence). V was shortened by 4 bases and J by 1 base, with 7 bases between the two germline ends. CDR3 coding DNA: TGTGCCTGGACGGACAGGAACACTGAAGCTTTCTTT. Protein sequence: CAWTDRNTEAFF.

V is TRBV5-6 and J is TRBJ2-7; weak D call: TRBD2 (5 bases). The V end lost 4 bases, the J end lost 6 bases, and 17 bases lay between the germline ends. This CDR3 spans 14 amino acids. CDR1 and CDR2 from the germline V gene are SGHDT and YYEEEE. The CDR3 protein is CASSRPPPGSEQYF. The CDR3 coding sequence is TGTGCCAGCAGCCGACCCCCGCCGGGGTCCGAGCAGTACTTC.

This clone was seen only a few times. CDR3: CASSPEPYEQYF. DNA of the CDR3: TGTGCCAGCAGCCCCGAGCCCTACGAGCAGTACTTC. The chain couples TRBV7-9 to TRBJ2-7; no clear D gene. This CDR3 region has 12 residues. Germline loops: CDR1 SEHNR, CDR2 FQNEAQ (reference sequence). Trimming took off 5 bases at V and 2 bases at J, with 7 bases between the two ends. Together with reference TRBV7-9 and TRBJ2-7, the CDR3 gives the full variable domain: DTGVSQNPRHKITKRGQNVTFRCDPISEHNRLYWYRQTLGQGPEFLTYFQNEAQLEKSRLLSDRFSAERPKGSFSTLEIQRTEQGDSAMYLCASSPEPYEQYFGPGTRLTVT.

This clone was counted once. This chain connects TRBV14 to TRBJ2-1; 12 bases agree with TRBD2. The V and J ends lost 4 bases and 8 bases, in that order; junction bases with no gene match: 6. The CDR3 extends over 15 amino acids. Looked up from germline, CDR1 is SGHDN and CDR2 is FVKESK. CDR3 DNA sequence: TGTGCCAGCAGCCCGGGACTAGCGGGTTTCCATGAGCAGTTCTTC. Its translation is CASSPGLAGFHEQFF.

This clone showed up just a few times. The chain is built from TRBV7-9 and TRBJ2-5, with TRBD1 matching over 8 bases. TRBJ2-7 matches the DNA end more closely, so the J call is doubtful. The germline CDR1 and CDR2 sequences are SEHNR and FQNEAQ (reference sequence). The CDR3 totals 14 residues. The DNA of the CDR3 is TGTGCCAGCAGCAAAAGGACAGGGTCCTACGAGCAGTACTTC. This sequence encodes CASSKRTGSYEQYF.

V gene TRBV7-2 combines with J gene TRBJ1-1; D gene unclear. Germline V lookup: CDR1 SGHTA, CDR2 FQGNSA. The ends were cut back, 3 bases at V and 0 bases at J, with 5 bases in the middle. The CDR3 consists of 13 residues. As DNA, the CDR3 is TGTGCCAGCAGCTTGGCAATGAACACTGAAGCTTTCTTT. Protein sequence: CASSLAMNTEAFF. Filled out from reference TRBV7-2 and TRBJ1-1, the complete variable domain reads GAGVSQSPSNKVTEKGKDVELRCDPISGHTALYWYRQSLGQGLEFLIYFQGNSAPDKSGLPSDRFSAERTGGSVSTLTIQRTQQEDSAVYLCASSLAMNTEAFFGQGTRLTVV.

This clone appeared a single time. V and J are TRBV9 and TRBJ1-2; no clear D. V was pared by 4 bases and J by 7 bases, with 17 bases between. The V gene's germline CDR1 is SGDLS and CDR2 YYNGEE. The CDR3 has 14 amino acids. CDR3 region: CASSPEGSFGGYTF. CDR3 coding DNA: TGTGCCAGCAGCCCCGAGGGAAGCTTCGGTGGCTACACCTTC.

The V call is TRBV6-5, the J call TRBJ2-7; TRBD1 matches at 9 bases. Germline CDR1 is MNHEY and CDR2 is SVGAGI. CDR3 length: 14 amino acids. Trimming took 5 bases from V and 2 from J; bases not matched to a gene: 4. CDR3 sequence reads: CASSARQGAYEQYF. DNA of the CDR3: TGTGCCAGCAGTGCCCGACAGGGGGCCTACGAGCAGTACTTC.

The chain has TRBV7-9 and TRBJ2-3; D may be TRBD2 (6 bases). This CDR3 region has 14 residues. Trimming took off 3 bases at V and 5 bases at J, with 12 bases between the two ends. Per germline, CDR1 SEHNR and CDR2 FQNEAQ (reference sequence). The CDR3: CASSLILAVDTQYF. CDR3 nucleotide sequence: TGTGCCAGCAGCTTGATACTAGCTGTAGATACGCAGTATTTT.

This rearrangement joins TRBV7-2 to TRBJ2-1; 8 bases map to TRBD2. CDR3 length: 15 amino acids. The germline CDR1 and CDR2 sequences are SGHTA and FQGNSA. The J segment lost 1 base and the V segment lost 5 bases, leaving 4 bases of the junction unmatched. Here the CDR3 DNA reads TGTGCCAGCAGCGTCTCTAGCGGGTCCTACAATGAGCAGTTCTTC. It yields the protein CASSVSSGSYNEQFF.

There are a few counts of this clone. This chain joins TRBV5-6 and TRBJ2-7, with 8 positions matching TRBD1. The CDR3 loop spans 15 amino acids. Germline V gene lookup returns CDR1 SGHDT and CDR2 YYEEEE. The ends lost 0 bases at V and 2 bases at J; junction bases unmatched: 4. The CDR3 here is CASSLAPGQAYEQYF. CDR3 DNA: TGTGCCAGCAGCTTGGCCCCGGGACAGGCCTACGAGCAGTACTTC.

This clone turned up a few times. This chain joins TRBV5-1 and TRBJ2-7, with D perhaps TRBD2 (6 bases). Germline V CDR1 and CDR2: SGHRS, YFSETQ. This CDR3 has 14 residues. V was cut by 4 bases and J by 2 bases, with 13 bases left in between. The CDR3 DNA is TGCGCCAGCAGCAACGGGAGAGGAGCCTACGAGCAGTACTTC. Its translation: CASSNGRGAYEQYF.

In DNA, the CDR3 is TGCGCCAGCAGCCAAGAGGCAGCGGGAATTCTCCATGAGCAGTTCTTC. This gives the protein CASSQEAAGILHEQFF. The chain combines TRBV4-1 with TRBJ2-1, with 7 bases fitting TRBD2. Trimming took 0 bases from V and 8 from J; bases not matched to a gene: 10. Germline loops: CDR1 MGHRA, CDR2 YSYEKL. This CDR3 region has 16 residues.

This sequence joins TRBV11-2 and TRBJ1-4, with 7 bases that match TRBD1. This CDR3 spans 16 amino acids. With 6 bases clipped from V and 4 bases from J, the junction kept 11 bases outside the gene matches. Germline V gene data show CDR1 as SGHAT and CDR2 as FQNNGV. The CDR3 sequence: CASSREGTVFNEKLFF. CDR3 coding DNA: TGTGCCAGCAGTCGAGAGGGGACAGTTTTTAATGAAAAACTGTTTTTT.

This clone came up many times. The chain employs TRBV5-1 and TRBJ2-3; TRBD1 might be the D (5 bases). Germline CDR1 reads SGHRS; CDR2 reads YFSETQ. The CDR3 has 13 amino acids. The germline V and J ends were trimmed by 5 bases and 2 bases, with 9 bases remaining between them. The CDR3 spells CASRTALTDTQYF. The CDR3 nucleotides read TGCGCCAGCAGGACAGCCCTCACAGATACGCAGTATTTT.

A note on this clone: Other DNA sequences within the sample encode an identical CDR3. The rearrangement uses TRBV29-1 and TRBJ2-5, with D possibly matching TRBD1 (5 bases). Looked up from germline, CDR1 is SQVTM and CDR2 is ANQGSEA. Trimming took off 7 bases at V and 1 base at J, with 7 bases between the two ends. The CDR3 runs to 11 residues. CDR3 residues: CSGGPQETQYF. CDR3 DNA sequence: TGCAGCGGGGGCCCCCAAGAGACCCAGTACTTC.

This chain joins TRBV15 and TRBJ2-3; perhaps TRBD2 as D (6 bases). Germline loops: CDR1 LNHNV, CDR2 YYDKDF (reference sequence). Trimming removed 4 bases from V and 6 bases from J, with 14 bases in between. CDR3 size: 14 residues. For the CDR3, the DNA is TGTGCCACCAGCACAAACGGGGGTAGCGATACGCAGTATTTT. Amino acids: CATSTNGGSDTQYF. Variable domain in full (rest from reference TRBV15 and TRBJ2-3): DAMVIQNPRYQVTQFGKPVTLSCSQTLNHNVMYWYQQKSSQAPKLLFHYYDKDFNNEADTPDNFQSRRPNTSFCFLDIRSPGLGDTAMYLCATSTNGGSDTQYFGPGTRLTVL.